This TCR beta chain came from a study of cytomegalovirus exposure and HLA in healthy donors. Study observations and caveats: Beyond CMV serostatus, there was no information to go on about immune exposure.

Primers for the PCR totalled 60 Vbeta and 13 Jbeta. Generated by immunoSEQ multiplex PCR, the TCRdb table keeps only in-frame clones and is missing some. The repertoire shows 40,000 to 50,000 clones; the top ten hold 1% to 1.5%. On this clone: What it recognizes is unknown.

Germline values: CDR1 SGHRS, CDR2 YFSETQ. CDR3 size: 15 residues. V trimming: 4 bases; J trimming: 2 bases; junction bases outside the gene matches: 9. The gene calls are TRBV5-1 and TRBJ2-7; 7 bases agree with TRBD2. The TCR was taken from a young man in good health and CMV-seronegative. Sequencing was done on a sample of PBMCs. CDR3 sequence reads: CASSHLGEGAYEQYF. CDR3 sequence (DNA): TGCGCCAGCAGCCACCTGGGGGAGGGCGCCTACGAGCAGTACTTC.